The 14 T cell receptor beta chains in this list originate from one sample, sequenced in a study of brain T cells in children with intractable seizures. The time point was: blood from clinic visit 5 months post-surgery; TSC patient then seizure free. TCRdb's copy holds only in-frame clones and misses some; the assay was immunoSEQ multiplex PCR. The profile shows about 340,000 clones, about 93% of them singletons. The sample was peripheral blood, taken around 5 months after surgery. The origin of the receptors is a boy younger than two with tuberous sclerosis and intractable seizures.

The chain uses TRBV5-1 and TRBJ1-2, with 8 bases identical to TRBD1. J was trimmed by 2 bases and V by 5 bases; bases with no gene match: 8. In germline, CDR1 is SGHRS, CDR2 YFSETQ. The CDR3 covers 15 residues. CDR3 residues: CASSVVQGGNYGYTF. Written as DNA, the CDR3 is TGCGCCAGCAGTGTTGTACAGGGGGGCAACTATGGCTACACCTTC.

The chain couples TRBV10-3 to TRBJ2-3; 10 bases line up with TRBD2. Germline CDR1 and CDR2: ENHRY and SYGVKD. The J segment lost 3 bases and the V segment lost 1 base, leaving 7 bases of the junction unmatched. The CDR3 extends over 17 amino acids. This CDR3 reads CAISELASGGGTDTQYF. CDR3 sequence (DNA): TGTGCCATCAGTGAGTTGGCTAGCGGGGGAGGGACAGATACGCAGTATTTT.

The V call is TRBV2, the J call TRBJ2-3; 10 bases are a match to TRBD2. CDR3 length: 15 amino acids. J gave up 4 bases and V 6 bases, and 7 bases lay outside the gene matches. Per germline, CDR1 SNHLY and CDR2 FYNNEI. CDR3 loop: CASRLAGVVADTQYF. The DNA for the CDR3 is TGTGCCAGCAGGCTAGCGGGAGTGGTTGCAGATACGCAGTATTTT.

The V and J genes are TRBV18 and TRBJ2-7, with D possibly called TRBD1 or TRBD2 (5 bases each). Germline V gene lookup returns CDR1 KGHSH and CDR2 LQKENI. The length of the CDR3 is 13 residues. V was cut by 2 bases and J by 5 bases, with 10 bases left in between. CDR3: CASSPSGQDEQYF. The CDR3 nucleotides are TGTGCCAGCTCACCATCGGGGCAGGACGAGCAGTACTTC.

The J gene is TRBJ2-7, the V gene TRBV5-4, with 12 bases that match TRBD2. The CDR3 is made up of 15 amino acids. Germline V CDR1 and CDR2: SGHNT, YYREEE (reference sequence). After removal of 4 bases from V and 3 bases from J, the junction contained 5 bases not matched to a gene. CDR3 loop: CASSLGLAGHYEQYF. CDR3 sequence (DNA): TGTGCCAGCAGCCTCGGACTAGCGGGGCACTACGAGCAGTACTTC.

This clone has only one observation. The rearrangement uses TRBV12-3 or TRBV12-4 and TRBJ1-5, with D unresolved. The CDR3 sequence is 11 residues long. Trimming removed 5 bases from V and 5 bases from J, with 4 bases in between. In DNA, the CDR3 is TGTGCCAGCAGTGCGGATCAGCCCCAGCATTTT. Amino acid sequence: CASSADQPQHF.

The chain is built from TRBV19 and TRBJ1-1; possible D gene TRBD1, 5 bases. Germline assignment: CDR1 LNHDA and CDR2 SQIVND (reference sequence). The CDR3 has 14 amino acids. Trimming removed 0 bases at V and 2 bases at J, with 7 bases between. As DNA, the CDR3 is TGTGCCAGTAGTATAGAGACAGAAAACACTGAAGCTTTCTTT. As protein: CASSIETENTEAFF.

The chain links TRBV5-1 to TRBJ2-3; D uncertain. CDR3 length: 15 amino acids. CDR1 is SGHRS and CDR2 is YFSETQ in the germline V gene. V lost 2 bases, J lost 1 base, and 11 bases lay in between. The CDR3 reads CASSFVGSRTDTQYF. The CDR3 region has the DNA TGCGCCAGCAGCTTCGTCGGATCCCGCACAGATACGCAGTATTTT.

The chain uses TRBV27 and TRBJ2-3; 12 nucleotides agree with TRBD1. J lost 4 bases, V lost 3 bases, and 5 bases had no gene match. CDR3 length equals 16 residues. Germline V gives CDR1 MNHEY, CDR2 SMNVEV (reference sequence). CDR3 sequence reads: CASSLGTGGASDTQYF. CDR3 DNA sequence: TGTGCCAGCAGTTTGGGGACAGGGGGCGCATCAGATACGCAGTATTTT.

This chain uses TRBV14 with TRBJ2-1; 9 nucleotides agree with TRBD1. J was trimmed by 4 bases and V by 2 bases; bases with no gene match: 3. The CDR3 is made up of 15 amino acids. Germline-derived CDR1 and CDR2 are SGHDN and FVKESK. Written as DNA, the CDR3 is TGTGCCAGCAGCCAACCGGGACAGGGATACAATGAGCAGTTCTTC. It yields the protein CASSQPGQGYNEQFF.

This chain uses TRBV4-1 with TRBJ2-5; tentatively, D is TRBD1 or TRBD2 (6 bases each). CDR3 length equals 15 residues. Trimming took off 4 bases at V and 5 bases at J, with 17 bases between the two ends. CDR1 is MGHRA, CDR2 YSYEKL, per germline. CDR3 DNA: TGCGCCAGCAGCCTTGAGAAGAGGAGGGGGGAGACCCAGTACTTC. Protein sequence: CASSLEKRRGETQYF.

This chain joins TRBV2 and TRBJ2-1, with 9 bases identical to TRBD2. After removal of 11 bases from V and 7 bases from J, the junction contained 18 bases not matched to a gene. Germline V gene data show CDR1 as SNHLY and CDR2 as FYNNEI. The CDR3 runs 16 residues. DNA of the CDR3: TGTGCCCGATCTCCGGGCCGTAGCGGGAGAGTAAATGAGCAGTTCTTC. Protein product: CARSPGRSGRVNEQFF.

V is TRBV3-1 (or the pseudogene TRBV3-2) and J is TRBJ1-2, with 8 bases matching TRBD1. This CDR3 spans 13 amino acids. Germline V gene sequence: CDR1 LGHDT, CDR2 YNNKEL (reference sequence). The J segment lost 4 bases and the V segment lost 4 bases, leaving 2 bases of the junction unmatched. CDR3 protein: CASSPGTGYGYTF. CDR3 in DNA: TGTGCCAGCAGCCCCGGGACAGGCTATGGCTACACCTTC.

The chain has TRBV2 and TRBJ2-1; D might be TRBD2 (6 bases). CDR1 is SNHLY and CDR2 is FYNNEI in the germline V gene. V lost 5 bases and J lost 5, with 22 bases in between. The CDR3 contains 17 residues. The CDR3 nucleotides are TGTGCCAGCAGTAACCCCACTAGCCTGGAAGGGCACAATGAGCAGTTCTTC. Protein product: CASSNPTSLEGHNEQFF.